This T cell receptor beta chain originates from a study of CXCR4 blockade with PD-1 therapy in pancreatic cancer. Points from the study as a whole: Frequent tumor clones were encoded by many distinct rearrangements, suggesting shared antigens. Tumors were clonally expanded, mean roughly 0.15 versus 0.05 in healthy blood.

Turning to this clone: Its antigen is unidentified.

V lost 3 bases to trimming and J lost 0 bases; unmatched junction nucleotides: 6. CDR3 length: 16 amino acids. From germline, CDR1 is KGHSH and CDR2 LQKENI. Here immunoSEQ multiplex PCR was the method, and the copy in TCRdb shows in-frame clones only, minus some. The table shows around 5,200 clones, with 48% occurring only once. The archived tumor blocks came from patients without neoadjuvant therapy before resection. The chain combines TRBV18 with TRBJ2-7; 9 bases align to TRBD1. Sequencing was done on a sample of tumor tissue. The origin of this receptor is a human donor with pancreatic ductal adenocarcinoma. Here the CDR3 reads CASSPRTGGSSYEQYF. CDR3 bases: TGTGCCAGCTCACCGAGAACAGGGGGCAGCTCCTACGAGCAGTACTTC.